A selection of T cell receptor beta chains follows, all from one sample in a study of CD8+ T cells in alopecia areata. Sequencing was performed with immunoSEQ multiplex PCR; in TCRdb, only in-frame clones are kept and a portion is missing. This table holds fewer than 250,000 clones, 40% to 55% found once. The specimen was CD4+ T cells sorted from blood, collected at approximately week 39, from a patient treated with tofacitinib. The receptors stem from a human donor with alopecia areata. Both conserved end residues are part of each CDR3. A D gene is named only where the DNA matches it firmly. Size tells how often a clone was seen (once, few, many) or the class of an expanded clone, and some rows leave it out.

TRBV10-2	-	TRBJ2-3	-	TGCGCCAGCAGTGGGGTCACAGATACGCAGTATTTT	CASSGVTDTQYF
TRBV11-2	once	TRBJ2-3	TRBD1	TGTGCCAGCAGCGACAGGGGGGGCACAGATACGCAGTATTTT	CASSDRGGTDTQYF
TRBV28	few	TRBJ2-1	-	TGTGCCAGCAGTGTTCTGGGGCGCGATGAGCAGTTCTTC	CASSVLGRDEQFF
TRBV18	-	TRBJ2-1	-	TGTGCCAGCTCACCAGGGCTAGCAGGCTCCTACAATGAGCAGTTCTTC	CASSPGLAGSYNEQFF
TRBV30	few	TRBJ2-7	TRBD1	TGTGCCTGGACGGGGGACAGGGTACCAGGTTTGGAGCAGTACTTC	CAWTGDRVPGLEQYF
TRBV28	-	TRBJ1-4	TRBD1	TGTGCCAGCACTATGGGGGGACAGGGGGAGACTAATGAAAAACTGTTTTTT	CASTMGGQGETNEKLFF
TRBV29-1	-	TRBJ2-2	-	TGCAGCGTTGGGACGCGTCAAGCGAACACCGGGGAGCTGTTTTTT	CSVGTRQANTGELFF
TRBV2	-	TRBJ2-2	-	TGTGCCAGCAGCGACCGAGGGCCCGGACAGAACACCGGGGAGCTGTTTTTT	CASSDRGPGQNTGELFF
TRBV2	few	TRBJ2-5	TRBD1	TGTGCCAGCAGTGAAGGGACAGGGGAAAGGGAGACCCAGTACTTC	CASSEGTGERETQYF
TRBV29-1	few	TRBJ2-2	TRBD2	TGCAGCGTAAGCGGACTAGCGTCAACCGGGGAGCTGTTTTTT	CSVSGLASTGELFF
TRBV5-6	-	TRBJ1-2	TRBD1	TGTGCCAGCAGCCCAAAGGGGGCAGGGACGAACTATGGCTACACCTTC	CASSPKGAGTNYGYTF
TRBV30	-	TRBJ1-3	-	TGTGCCTGGAGTTTAAAGGGGTACTCTGGAAACACCATATATTTT	CAWSLKGYSGNTIYF
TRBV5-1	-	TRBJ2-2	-	TGCGCCAGCAGCGAGCAACCACGGGGACCAAGCACCGGGGAGCTGTTTTTT	CASSEQPRGPSTGELFF
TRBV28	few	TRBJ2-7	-	TGTGCCAGCAGCCCCTTCTACGAGCAGTACTTC	CASSPFYEQYF
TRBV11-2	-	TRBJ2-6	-	TGTGCCAGCAGCCCCTGGGCTGGGGCCAACGTCCTGACTTTC	CASSPWAGANVLTF
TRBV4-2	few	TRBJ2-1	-	TGTGCCAGCAGCCGGGACGCTTCCAATGAGCAGTTCTTC	CASSRDASNEQFF
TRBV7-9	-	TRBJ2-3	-	TGTGCCAGCAGCTACGACTATGTCACAGATACGCAGTATTTT	CASSYDYVTDTQYF
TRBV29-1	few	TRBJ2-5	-	TGCAGCGTTGAAGATGGGCAGAAAGAGACCCAGTACTTC	CSVEDGQKETQYF
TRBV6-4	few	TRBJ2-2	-	TGTGCCAGCAGTACCGAGCGGTATGGGGAGCTGTTTTTT	CASSTERYGELFF
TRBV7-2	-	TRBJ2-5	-	TGTGCCAGCAGCTTAGACGGTGAGGAGACCCAGTACTTC	CASSLDGEETQYF
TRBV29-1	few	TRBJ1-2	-	TGCAGCGCCGGAGACAGGCTAAGCTATGGCTACACCTTC	CSAGDRLSYGYTF
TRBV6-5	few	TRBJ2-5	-	TGTGCCAGCAGGACCAACAGGGCGGAGACCCAGTACTTC	CASRTNRAETQYF
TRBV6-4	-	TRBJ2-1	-	TGTGCCAGCCGACGGGGCTCTGGGGGTGAGCAGTTCTTC	CASRRGSGGEQFF
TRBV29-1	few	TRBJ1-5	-	TGCAGCGCCATGGTAGGGGGCAATCAGCCCCAGCATTTT	CSAMVGGNQPQHF
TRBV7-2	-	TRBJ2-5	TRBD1	TGTGCCAGCAGCTTATTGGCAGGGGGTTTGGAGACCCAGTACTTC	CASSLLAGGLETQYF
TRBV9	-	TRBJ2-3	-	TGTGCCAGCAGCCCCCTGGGTATAAGCACAGATACGCAGTATTTT	CASSPLGISTDTQYF
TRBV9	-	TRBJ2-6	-	TGTGCCAGCAGCGCCCTCTCTGGGGCCAACGTCCTGACTTTC	CASSALSGANVLTF
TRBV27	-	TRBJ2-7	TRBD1	TGTGCCAGCACCTCGACAGGGGGCTTAACTACGAAGCAGTACTTC	CASTSTGGLTTKQYF